Sequencing of this T cell receptor beta chain was carried out in a study of T-cell reconstitution after alpha-beta-depleted transplantation in children (dated by TCRdb to about 2016). About the study as a whole: Using TCR repertoire profiling, the study quantitatively followed how T-cell immune reconstitution unfolded in children after TCRalphabeta/CD19-depleted allogeneic hematopoietic cell transplantation.

In the paper's terms, the treatment or condition label means: allogeneic hematopoietic cell transplantation with graft depleted of TCRalphabeta T cells and CD19 B cells. The transplant recipients were children given TCRalphabeta/CD19-depleted allogeneic hematopoietic cell grafts. Results and caveats for the whole study, not just this receptor: The apparently early recovery of alphabetaT-cell counts about two months after transplant reportedly depended on only several hundred rapidly expanded clones that came from non-depleted graft cells. The frequencies of hyperexpanded clones fell over the following months, and after one year, T-cell counts and TCRbeta diversity were mostly attributed to newly produced T cells. The high TCRbeta diversity at day 60 in some patients was ascribed to recipient T cells and intrathymic progenitors that had survived conditioning.

Via the germline V gene, CDR1 is MNHNS and CDR2 SASEGT. From its cysteine to its phenylalanine, the CDR3 spans 15 amino acids. The kept DNA is CDR3 alone, 45 bases in frame from the first base. Trimming removed 6 bases from V and 3 bases from J, leaving 14 bases between the germline ends. This clonotype appeared a few times. The antigen it binds to is not known. Base qualities are not at hand, and no much larger clone is one base apart. The method was PCR. The sequencing machine was an Illumina HiSeq 2500. To normalize quantification of the TCRbeta repertoire, the TCR libraries were built with molecular barcoding that relied on unique molecular identifiers. TCRdb passed the public sequencing reads through fastp at Q25 and MiXCR, retaining productive beta sequences. Entries are consolidated by CDR3 protein sequence, retaining the most common genes and DNA. In all, the sample holds hundreds of thousands of distinct CDR3 sequences, and 10% to 15% of those were seen once. Of the sample, around 2% is held by the ten largest clones.

This chain joins TRBV6-1 to TRBJ2-2, with TRBD2 as a weak D call on 6 bases. This specimen was PBMCs, mostly from graft donor cells, taken 360 days after TCRalphabeta/CD19-depleted stem cell transplant. This receptor was taken from a male patient under 18 who had a stem cell transplant for acute myeloid leukemia, so the T cells may come from the graft donor. The DNA sequence follows: TGTGCCAGCAGCCGCTGGTCGGGGGACACCGGGGAGCTGTTTTTT. This codes for CASSRWSGDTGELFF.